Below, 3 T cell receptor beta chains from the same sample are listed, as sequenced in a study of monozygotic twins with inflammatory bowel disease. After re-calling the 5' RACE reads, TCRdb lists one entry per CDR3 protein, DNA absent. Its table lists approximately 340,000 distinct CDR3 sequences. Sequencing input: blood. Receptor source: a human donor with ulcerative colitis or Crohn's disease, or a healthy co-twin of an affected twin (not recorded which).

This rearrangement joins TRBV6-1 to TRBJ1-2. The CDR3 totals 14 residues. Per the germline V gene, CDR1 is MNHNS and CDR2 is SASEGT. The chain's CDR3 is CASSRGTSNYGYTF.

The chain combines TRBV28 with TRBJ2-7; TCRdb lists TRBD1, though no DNA is available to test this call. The length of the CDR3 is 14 residues. Germline V CDR1 and CDR2: MDHEN, SYDVKM. CDR3 sequence reads: CASSIEDRGYEQYF. The complete variable domain, with remaining parts taken from reference TRBV28 and TRBJ2-7, reads DVKVTQSSRYLVKRTGEKVFLECVQDMDHENMFWYRQDPGLGLRLIYFSYDVKMKEKGDIPEGYSVSREKKERFSLILESASTNQTSMYLCASSIEDRGYEQYFGPGTRLTVT.

The V gene is TRBV6-1, the J gene TRBJ1-5. The CDR3 sequence is 14 residues long. CDR1 and CDR2 (germline): MNHNS, SASEGT. The CDR3 here is CASSSRAPNQPQHF.